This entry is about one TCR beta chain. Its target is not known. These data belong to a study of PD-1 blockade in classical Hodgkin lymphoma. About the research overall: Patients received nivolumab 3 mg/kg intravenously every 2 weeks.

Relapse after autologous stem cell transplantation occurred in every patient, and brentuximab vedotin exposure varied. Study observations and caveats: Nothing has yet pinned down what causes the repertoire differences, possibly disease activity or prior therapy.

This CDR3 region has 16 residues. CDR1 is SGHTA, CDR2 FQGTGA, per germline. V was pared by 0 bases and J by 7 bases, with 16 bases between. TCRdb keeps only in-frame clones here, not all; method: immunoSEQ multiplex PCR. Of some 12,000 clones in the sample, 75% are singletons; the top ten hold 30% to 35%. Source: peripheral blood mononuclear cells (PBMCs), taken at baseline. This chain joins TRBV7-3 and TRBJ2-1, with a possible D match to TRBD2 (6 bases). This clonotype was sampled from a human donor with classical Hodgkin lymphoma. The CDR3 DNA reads TGTGCCAGCAGCTTAACGTGGGGGAATGGAGGGAATGAGCAGTTCTTC. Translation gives CASSLTWGNGGNEQFF.